The T cell receptor beta chain under discussion was sequenced for a study of blood T cell repertoires in COVID-19 (dated by TCRdb to about 2020). Concerning the study at large: Samples covering the acute and convalescent phases of COVID-19 were provided by collaborators in the United States, Italy and Spain. The material from the prospective study consisted of cDNA or gDNA derived from T cells, B-cell-depleted T cells, or PBMCs. The samples were drawn from two sources: the first 160 participants of the ongoing ImmuneRACE study, and 1,000 to 1,500 subjects contributed by 6 global collaborators. The repertoires were made available in a free public database intended to serve as a resource for research on the immune response to SARS-CoV-2. Nearly every sample came with metadata listing a de-identified subject ID, COVID-19 status, age in years and sex. Where available, HLA class I and class II types were taken from metadata supplied by the sample provider and were not determined by assay-based typing. Subjects who had been exposed to COVID-19, were actively infected with it, or had recovered from it provided the deeply sampled blood TCRbeta repertoires that made up the dataset. Here is what the overall study found, with its caveats: How much clinical and demographic metadata was included differed by source and by participant, and the metadata was provided uncurated.

To note about this clone: No antigen is known for it. The sample holds no much larger clone one base away, and base qualities are not on file.

The trim is 5 bases for V and 5 bases for J, with a gap of 12 bases between the germline ends. The CDR3 holds 13 amino acids from the cysteine to the phenylalanine. CDR3 DNA is the only sequence kept; it has 39 bases, read in frame from the first base. CDR1 PRHDT and CDR2 FYEKMQ are derived from the germline V gene (reference sequence). TCRbeta CDR3 regions were amplified from genomic DNA by means of the immunoSEQ Assay, a bias-controlled multiplex PCR. For the original study's pipeline: The number of nucleated cells in each sample was estimated from the amplification of reference gene primers within the assay. Sequence reads were collapsed and filtered to measure the absolute abundance of every unique TCRbeta CDR3 rearrangement. Productive Simpson clonality was computed per sample as the square root of Simpson's diversity index over productive rearrangements. Entries here come from immuneACCESS through TCRdb and include only in-frame sequences with V and J called. Some clones fail to appear in such tables; in the studies checked, an unresolved V gene covers under half of the shortfall, and the cause of the remainder is unknown. V and J calls and clone size follow that table, whereas D and trimming were derived from the DNA. The sample table contains hundreds of thousands of clones; only one count was recorded for under 90% of them. The ten largest clones take up 5.2% of the sample.

In the prospective study, participants were 18 to 89 years old, resided in about 25 geographic areas of the United States, and were enrolled through a virtual design. To assign participants to cohorts, the prospective study relied on clinical history that participants themselves reported in a screening survey and a study questionnaire. For ImmuneRACE Cohort 3, a participant was defined as recovered based on two consecutive negative NP/OP PCR tests, clearance by a healthcare professional, or resolution of symptoms. Each participant in the prospective study had whole blood, serum and a nasopharyngeal or oropharyngeal swab collected by mobile phlebotomists. Additional blood draws and questionnaires over an approximately two-month period could optionally be provided by prospective study participants. Before DNA extraction, blood samples from the prospective study were shipped at room temperature or frozen.

Sample: PBMCs or T cells enriched from blood (not recorded which). The sequence links TRBV13 to TRBJ2-5; TRBD1 is a possible D gene, resting on 6 matching bases. This receptor was taken from a man aged 55 to 70 who had recovered from COVID-19. The DNA sequence reads TGTGCCAGCAGCCACACAGGGCAGGAGACCCAGTACTTC. Its protein reads: CASSHTGQETQYF.